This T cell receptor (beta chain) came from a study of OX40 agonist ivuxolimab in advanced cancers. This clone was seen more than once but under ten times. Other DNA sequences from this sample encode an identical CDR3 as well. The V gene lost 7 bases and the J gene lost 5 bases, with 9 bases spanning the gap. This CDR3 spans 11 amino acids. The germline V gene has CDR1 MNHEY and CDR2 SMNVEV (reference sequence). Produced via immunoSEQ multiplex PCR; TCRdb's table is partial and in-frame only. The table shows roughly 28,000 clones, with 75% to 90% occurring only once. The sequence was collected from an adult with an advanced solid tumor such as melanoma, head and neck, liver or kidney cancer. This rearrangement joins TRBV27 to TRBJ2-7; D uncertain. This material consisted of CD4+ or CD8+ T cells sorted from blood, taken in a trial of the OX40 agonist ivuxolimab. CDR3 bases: TGTGCCAGCACCCATGGGAACGAGCAGTACTTC. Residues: CASTHGNEQYF.